The T cell receptor beta chain described here comes from a study of CD4+ T cells in melanoma. As for this clone: Its target is not known.

Study-wide results and limits: A reported correlation linked neoantigen-specific CD4+ T cells to CD8+, macrophage and B cell function. Reportedly, melanoma neoantigen-specific CD4+ T cells showed varied differentiation states.

J gave up 7 bases and V 6 bases, and 9 bases lay outside the gene matches. CDR1 LNHDA and CDR2 SQIVND come from the germline V gene (reference sequence). There are 16 residues in the CDR3. Produced via immunoSEQ multiplex PCR; TCRdb's table is partial and in-frame only. The sample consists of about 140,000 clones, about 90% of them appearing once. The clonotype comes from a human donor with melanoma. This chain uses TRBV19 with TRBJ2-2; 12 positions match TRBD1. The CDR3 bases are TGTGCCAGTAGAGACCCGGGACAGGGGGCTGGCGGGGAGCTGTTTTTT. Residues: CASRDPGQGAGGELFF.